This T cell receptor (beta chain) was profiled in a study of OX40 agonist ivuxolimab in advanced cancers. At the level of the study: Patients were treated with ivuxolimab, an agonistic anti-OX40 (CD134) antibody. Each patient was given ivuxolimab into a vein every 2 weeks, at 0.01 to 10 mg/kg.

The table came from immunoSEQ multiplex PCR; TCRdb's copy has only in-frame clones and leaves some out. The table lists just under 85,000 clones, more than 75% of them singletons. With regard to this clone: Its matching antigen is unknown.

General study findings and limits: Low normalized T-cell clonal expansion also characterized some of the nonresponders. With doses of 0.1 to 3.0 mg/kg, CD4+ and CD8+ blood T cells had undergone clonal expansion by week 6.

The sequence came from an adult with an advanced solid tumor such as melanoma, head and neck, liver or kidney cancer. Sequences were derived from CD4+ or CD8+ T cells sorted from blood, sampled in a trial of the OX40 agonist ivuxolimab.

CDR3: CASSQEGTGRTEAFF. The DNA for the CDR3 is TGCGCCAGCAGCCAAGAGGGGACAGGGCGGACTGAAGCTTTCTTT. This chain uses TRBV4-1 with TRBJ1-1; 9 bases are a match to TRBD1. The ends lost 0 bases at V and 5 bases at J; junction bases unmatched: 4. This CDR3 has 15 amino acids. Germline CDR1 reads MGHRA; CDR2 reads YSYEKL.